This passage covers 27 T cell receptor beta chains from one sample sequenced in a study of shared clonotypes between healthy human individuals (dated by TCRdb to 2020 to 2022). The method behind the library was the immunoSEQ multiplex PCR assay. TCRdb limited this immuneACCESS table to in-frame rearrangements with V and J called. A share of clones is missing; checked studies link under half to unresolved V genes, and the rest is unexplained. This sample has some 1.5 million clones in its table, and roughly 96% of those were observed once. The biggest ten clones account for roughly 1.2% of the sample. The sequenced sample was naive CD4+ T cells sorted from blood. The sample's cell subset or site label, in plain terms: CD45RA+ positively selected. The receptor source for this set is a man aged 25-40 years in good health.

The V and J genes are TRBV6-1 and TRBJ2-7, with 7 positions matching TRBD2. Per the germline V gene, CDR1 is MNHNS and CDR2 is SASEGT. After removal of 10 bases from V and 6 bases from J, the junction contained 15 bases not matched to a gene. This CDR3 is 14 amino acids long. The CDR3, as DNA: TGTGCCACCGTCCCCCGCGGGAGTTTCCCCGAGCAGTACTTC. This codes for CATVPRGSFPEQYF.

The chain links TRBV7-2 to TRBJ1-1; 7 positions agree with TRBD1. This CDR3 region has 15 residues. Looked up from germline, CDR1 is SGHTA and CDR2 is FQGNSA. V dropped 6 bases and J dropped 1; count of bases not matched to a gene: 8. CDR3 sequence (DNA): TGTGCCAGCAGGCATGACAGGGCACAGAACACTGAAGCTTTCTTT. This gives the protein CASRHDRAQNTEAFF.

This clone was counted once. The chain couples TRBV27 to TRBJ2-4; the match to TRBD1 covers 10 bases. Trimming cost V 5 bases and J 6 bases; bases outside gene matches: 10. The CDR3 spans 16 residues. Per germline, CDR1 MNHEY and CDR2 SMNVEV (reference sequence). CDR3 DNA sequence: TGTGCCAGCAGTACCCGGGACAGGGGATCAATAAACATTCAGTACTTC. Amino acid sequence: CASSTRDRGSINIQYF.

The chain joins TRBV5-5 to TRBJ2-2, with D possibly matching TRBD2 (6 bases). The CDR3 runs to 15 residues. CDR1 is SGHKS, CDR2 YYEKEE, per germline (reference sequence). V lost 0 bases and J 5 bases, leaving 11 bases between the germline ends. CDR3 sequence reads: CASSLAGLSTGELFF. The CDR3 bases are TGTGCCAGCAGCTTGGCGGGACTGTCAACCGGGGAGCTGTTTTTT.

J is TRBJ2-7 and V is TRBV7-2; D may correspond to TRBD1 or TRBD2 (5 bases each). Germline V gene data show CDR1 as SGHTA and CDR2 as FQGNSA. This CDR3 region has 13 residues. The V end lost 5 bases, the J end lost 1 base, and 9 bases lay between the germline ends. Here the CDR3 DNA reads TGTGCCAGCAGCAACGGGGCTTCCTACGAGCAGTACTTC. It codes for CASSNGASYEQYF.

The chain is built from TRBV19 and TRBJ2-7; 10 bases fit TRBD1. Germline CDR1 and CDR2: LNHDA and SQIVND (reference sequence). V gave up 5 bases and J gave up 3 bases; unmatched junction bases: 7. The CDR3 consists of 15 residues. CDR3 coding DNA: TGTGCCAGTAGTCCGGGACAGGGGCGGAGCTACGAGCAGTACTTC. It specifies CASSPGQGRSYEQYF.

The chain recombines TRBV7-9 with TRBJ2-3, with D tentatively TRBD1 or TRBD2 (6 bases each). The CDR3 extends over 16 amino acids. The V gene's germline CDR1 is SEHNR and CDR2 FQNEAQ (reference sequence). The V gene lost 4 bases and the J gene lost 0 bases, with 14 bases spanning the gap. The CDR3 loop reads CASSSGAGGSTDTQYF. CDR3 bases: TGTGCCAGCAGCTCGGGGGCTGGGGGGAGCACAGATACGCAGTATTTT.

V and J are TRBV4-3 and TRBJ2-1, with 7 bases aligning to TRBD2. Germline CDR1 and CDR2: LGHNA and YSLEER. The V gene end was trimmed by 1 base and the J gene end by 3 bases; junction bases not matched to a gene: 6. The CDR3 has 16 residues. The CDR3 here is CASSQVPGGFYNEQFF. As DNA, the CDR3 is TGCGCCAGCAGCCAAGTGCCGGGAGGCTTCTACAATGAGCAGTTCTTC.

J is TRBJ2-5 and V is TRBV7-3, with D unresolved. Trimming took off 3 bases at V and 2 bases at J, with 7 bases between the two ends. The length of the CDR3 is 13 residues. From germline, CDR1 is SGHTA and CDR2 FQGTGA. CDR3 in DNA: TGTGCCAGCAGCTTCCTCGGACAAGAGACCCAGTACTTC. Translating it yields CASSFLGQETQYF.

The chain carries TRBV10-3 and TRBJ2-2; TRBD1 matches at 7 bases. J lost 1 base, V lost 8 bases, and 7 bases had no gene match. The CDR3 spans 15 residues. Per the germline V gene, CDR1 is ENHRY and CDR2 is SYGVKD. CDR3 loop: CAIAADRENTGELFF. CDR3 coding DNA: TGTGCCATCGCCGCCGACAGGGAGAACACCGGGGAGCTGTTTTTT.

The chain uses TRBV9 and TRBJ1-3; 9 bases match TRBD1. The CDR3 spans 20 residues. Per the germline V gene, CDR1 is SGDLS and CDR2 is YYNGEE. The V segment lost 2 bases and the J segment 2 bases; nucleotides outside the gene matches: 17. The CDR3 protein is CASSVGQGESRGLPGNTIYF. The CDR3 region has the DNA TGTGCCAGCAGCGTGGGACAGGGTGAATCCCGAGGTCTCCCTGGAAACACCATATATTTT.

The chain uses TRBV27 and TRBJ2-4; D might be TRBD2 (5 bases). Germline CDR1 reads MNHEY; CDR2 reads SMNVEV (reference sequence). The CDR3 is made up of 15 amino acids. V lost 6 bases and J lost 1, with 13 bases in between. DNA for the CDR3: TGTGCCAGCAGAGAAGAGGGTATGGCCAAAAACATTCAGTACTTC. This codes for CASREEGMAKNIQYF.

Of note for this clone: Without the conserved terminal phenylalanine or tryptophan, this CDR3 likely stems from a read error. It is unclear where the CDR3 begins or ends on the DNA, so no DNA is shown, and the CDR3 is as TCRdb lists it. The V and J genes are TRBV7-9 and TRBJ1-2. The CDR3 length equals 12 residues, ends included. The germline V gene has CDR1 SEHNR and CDR2 FQNEAQ (reference sequence). CDR3 in amino acids: CASSLDSQIRFA.

This chain joins TRBV29-1 and TRBJ1-1; no reliable D call. CDR1 and CDR2 (germline): SQVTM, ANQGSEA. This CDR3 is built from 12 residues. Trimming stripped 1 base from V and 7 bases from J, with 10 bases between. The CDR3 DNA reads as TGCAGCGTTGAAGTGAAGGCCGGTGAAGCTTTCTTT. This sequence encodes CSVEVKAGEAFF.

The V and J genes are TRBV18 and TRBJ2-7, with D perhaps TRBD2 (7 bases). V was clipped by 3 bases and J by 4 bases, with 16 bases between them. The CDR3 has 15 amino acids. Per the germline V gene, CDR1 is KGHSH and CDR2 is LQKENI. The DNA for the CDR3 is TGTGCCAGCTCACCCCGCCGGGGGGCCTCGTACGAGCAGTACTTC. It specifies CASSPRRGASYEQYF.

The genes are TRBV6-1 and TRBJ1-4; D not resolved. Trimming pared 7 bases from V and 9 bases from J, leaving 21 bases between. The germline gives CDR1 MNHNS, CDR2 SASEGT. CDR3 length: 15 residues. The CDR3 DNA reads as TGTGCCAGCAAGGCGTTCAGCGACGGAGGAAAAAAACTGTTTTTT. Amino acids: CASKAFSDGGKKLFF.

The J gene is TRBJ2-5, the V gene TRBV5-5, with TRBD2 as a possible D gene (6 bases). This CDR3 contains 13 residues. Germline CDR1 SGHKS, CDR2 YYEKEE (reference sequence). Trimming removed 4 bases at V and 4 bases at J, with 11 bases between. The CDR3 reads CASSPQGLETQYF. The DNA of the CDR3 is TGTGCCAGCAGCCCGCAGGGACTAGAGACCCAGTACTTC.

The chain couples TRBV28 to TRBJ2-3, with TRBD1 identical over 8 bases. This CDR3 has 16 residues. V was pared by 6 bases and J by 4 bases, with 12 bases of the junction left unmatched. Germline V gene sequence: CDR1 MDHEN, CDR2 SYDVKM. Here the CDR3 reads CASSIPDRVKADTQYF. CDR3 sequence (DNA): TGTGCCAGCAGCATACCGGACAGGGTTAAGGCAGATACGCAGTATTTT.

This chain uses TRBV7-8 with TRBJ2-1; D not certain. Trimming took off 5 bases at V and 0 bases at J, with 11 bases between the two ends. Germline values: CDR1 SGHVS, CDR2 FQNEAQ. This CDR3 is built from 15 residues. Written as DNA, the CDR3 is TGTGCCAGCAGCCATGAGCGCGTCTCCTACAATGAGCAGTTCTTC. Residues: CASSHERVSYNEQFF.

This chain joins TRBV27 and TRBJ2-7, with TRBD2 matching over 7 bases. The CDR3 runs 17 residues. CDR1 and CDR2 from the germline V gene are MNHEY and SMNVEV (reference sequence). The V segment lost 1 base and the J segment 7 bases; nucleotides outside the gene matches: 16. CDR3 nucleotide sequence: TGTGCCAGCAGTTTATTCGGGATAAGGGCGGGAGCTCAGGAGCAGTACTTC. This gives the protein CASSLFGIRAGAQEQYF.

The rearrangement uses TRBV2 and TRBJ2-1, with D possibly matching TRBD2 (6 bases). The CDR3 consists of 15 residues. V was pared by 6 bases and J by 9 bases, with 21 bases between. Germline CDR1 is SNHLY and CDR2 is FYNNEI. This CDR3 is CASSPLWGEGREQFF. The DNA for the CDR3 is TGTGCCAGCAGCCCCCTTTGGGGGGAAGGCCGTGAGCAGTTCTTC.

The chain joins TRBV5-1 to TRBJ2-1; TRBD2 matches at 8 bases. The CDR3 sequence is 15 residues long. CDR1 SGHRS and CDR2 YFSETQ come from the germline V gene. J lost 5 bases, V lost 2 bases, and 6 bases had no gene match. The CDR3 reads CASSFSSGSHNEQFF. The CDR3 region has the DNA TGCGCCAGCAGCTTCTCCAGCGGGAGCCACAATGAGCAGTTCTTC.

The genes are TRBV27 and TRBJ2-7; D is uncertain. The CDR3 length is 12 residues. In germline, CDR1 is MNHEY, CDR2 SMNVEV (reference sequence). Trimming took 6 bases from V and 4 from J, leaving 10 bases between them. CDR3 nucleotides: TGTGCCAGCAGCCAATTGGGTTACGAGCAGTACTTC. Translated, it gives CASSQLGYEQYF.

The V and J genes are TRBV6-4 and TRBJ2-2; TRBD1 might be the D (6 bases). CDR1 is MRHNA, CDR2 SNTAGT, per germline. There are 19 residues in the CDR3. Between the trimmed V and J ends, which lost 3 bases and 0 bases, there was a span of 20 bases. The CDR3: CASSETVTGPPANTGELFF. DNA for the CDR3: TGTGCCAGCAGTGAGACGGTGACAGGCCCACCAGCGAACACCGGGGAGCTGTTTTTT.

V is TRBV28 and J is TRBJ1-2; no definite D call. V dropped 2 bases and J dropped 1 base, with 8 bases sitting between them. Germline V gene sequence: CDR1 MDHEN, CDR2 SYDVKM. CDR3 length: 14 amino acids. Written as DNA, the CDR3 is TGTGCCAGCAGTTTAGGCATCGTTAACTATGGCTACACCTTC. Translated: CASSLGIVNYGYTF.

The chain joins TRBV6-6 to TRBJ1-4, with D hard to call. Germline V gene lookup returns CDR1 MNHNY and CDR2 SVGAGI (reference sequence). The CDR3 is 14 amino acids. Trimming removed 4 bases at V and 5 bases at J, with 11 bases between. The CDR3 DNA sequence: TGTGCCAGCAGTTTCAGCGGTGACAATGAAAAACTGTTTTTT. It encodes CASSFSGDNEKLFF.

V is TRBV6-5 and J is TRBJ2-3; 12 bases are a match to TRBD2. The ends lost 2 bases at V and 6 bases at J; junction bases unmatched: 0. Germline CDR1 MNHEY, CDR2 SVGAGI. The CDR3 runs 14 residues. The DNA of the CDR3 is TGTGCCAGCAGTTACGGGACTAGCGGGGATACGCAGTATTTT. This gives the protein CASSYGTSGDTQYF.